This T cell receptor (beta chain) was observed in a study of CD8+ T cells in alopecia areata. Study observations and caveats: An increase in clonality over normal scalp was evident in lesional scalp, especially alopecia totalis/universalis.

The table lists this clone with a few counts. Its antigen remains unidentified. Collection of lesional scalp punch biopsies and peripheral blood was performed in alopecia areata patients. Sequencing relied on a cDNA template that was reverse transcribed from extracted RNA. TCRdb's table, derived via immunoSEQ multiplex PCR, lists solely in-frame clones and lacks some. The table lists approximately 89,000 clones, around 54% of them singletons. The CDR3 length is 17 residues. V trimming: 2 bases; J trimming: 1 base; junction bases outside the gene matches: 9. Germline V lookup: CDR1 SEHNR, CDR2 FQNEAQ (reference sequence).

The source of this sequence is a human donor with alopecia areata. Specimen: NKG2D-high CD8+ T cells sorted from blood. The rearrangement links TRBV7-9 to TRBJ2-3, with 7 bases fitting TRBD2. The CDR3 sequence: CASSLPPGGYGTDTQYF. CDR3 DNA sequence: TGTGCCAGCAGCTTACCCCCCGGGGGGTATGGCACAGATACGCAGTATTTT.